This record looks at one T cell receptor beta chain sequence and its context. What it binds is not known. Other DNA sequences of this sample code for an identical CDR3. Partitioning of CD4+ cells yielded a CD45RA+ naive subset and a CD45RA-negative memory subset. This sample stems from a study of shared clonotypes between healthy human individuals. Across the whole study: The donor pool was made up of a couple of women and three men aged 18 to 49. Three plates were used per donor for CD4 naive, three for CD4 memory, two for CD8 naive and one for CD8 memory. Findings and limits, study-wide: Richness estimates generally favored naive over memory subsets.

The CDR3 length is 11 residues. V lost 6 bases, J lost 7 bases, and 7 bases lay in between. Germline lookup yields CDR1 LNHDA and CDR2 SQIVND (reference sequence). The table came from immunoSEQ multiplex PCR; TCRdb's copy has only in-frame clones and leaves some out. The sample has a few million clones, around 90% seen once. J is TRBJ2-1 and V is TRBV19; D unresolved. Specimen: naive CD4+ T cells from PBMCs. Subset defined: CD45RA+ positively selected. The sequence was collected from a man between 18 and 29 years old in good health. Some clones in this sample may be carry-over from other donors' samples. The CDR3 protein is CASSGRNEQFF. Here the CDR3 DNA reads TGTGCCAGTAGCGGTAGGAATGAGCAGTTCTTC.